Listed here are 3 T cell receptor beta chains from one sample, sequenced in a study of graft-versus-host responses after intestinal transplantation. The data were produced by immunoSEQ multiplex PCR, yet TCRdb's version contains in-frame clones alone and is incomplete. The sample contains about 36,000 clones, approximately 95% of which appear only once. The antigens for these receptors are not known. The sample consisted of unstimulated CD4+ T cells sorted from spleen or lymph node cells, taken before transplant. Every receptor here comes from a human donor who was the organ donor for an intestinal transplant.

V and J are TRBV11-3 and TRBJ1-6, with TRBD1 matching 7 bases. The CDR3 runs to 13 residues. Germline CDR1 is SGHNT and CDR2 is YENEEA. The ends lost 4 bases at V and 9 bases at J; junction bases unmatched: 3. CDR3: CASSSGTVSPLHF. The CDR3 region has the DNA TGTGCCAGCAGCTCGGGGACAGTTTCACCCCTCCACTTT. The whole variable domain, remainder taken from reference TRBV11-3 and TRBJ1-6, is EAGVVQSPRYKIIEKKQPVAFWCNPISGHNTLYWYLQNLGQGPELLIRYENEEAVDDSQLPKDRFSAERLKGVDSTLKIQPAELGDSAVYLCASSSGTVSPLHFGNGTRLTVT.

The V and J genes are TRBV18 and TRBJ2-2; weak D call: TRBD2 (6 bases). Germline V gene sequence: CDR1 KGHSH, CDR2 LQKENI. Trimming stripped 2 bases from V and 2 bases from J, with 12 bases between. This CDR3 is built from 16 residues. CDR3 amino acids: CASSPGGPHNTGELFF. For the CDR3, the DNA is TGTGCCAGCTCACCAGGAGGGCCTCACAACACCGGGGAGCTGTTTTTT.

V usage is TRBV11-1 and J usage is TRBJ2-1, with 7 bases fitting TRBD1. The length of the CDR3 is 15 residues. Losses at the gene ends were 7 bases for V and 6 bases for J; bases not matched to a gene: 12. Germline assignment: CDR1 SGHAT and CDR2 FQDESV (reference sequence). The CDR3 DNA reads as TGTGCCAGCACCGAAGGGACAGCTCTTCTCAATGAGCAGTTCTTC. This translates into CASTEGTALLNEQFF. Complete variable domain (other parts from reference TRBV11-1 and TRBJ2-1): EAEVAQSPRYKITEKSQAVAFWCDPISGHATLYWYRQILGQGPELLVQFQDESVVDDSQLPKDRFSAERLKGVDSTLKIQPAELGDSAMYLCASTEGTALLNEQFFGPGTRLTVL.